A selection of T cell receptor beta chains follows, all from one sample in a study of cytomegalovirus exposure and HLA in healthy donors. Repertoires were generated with immunoSEQ multiplex PCR, while TCRdb's copy carries only in-frame clones and drops some. The table shows over 200,000 clones, with 90% occurring only once. The material sequenced was PBMCs. The receptors were sampled from a woman in her late teens or twenties in good health and CMV-seronegative. Each CDR3 is given with its conserved first and last residue. The order of the fields is D gene, J gene, V gene, CDR3 DNA, CDR3 protein. A D gene is named only where the DNA matches it firmly.

D: -
J: TRBJ1-3
V: TRBV28
DNA: TGTGCCAGCAGTTTAATTCAGGGCTATCCATTCTCTTCTGGAAACACCATATATTTT
CDR3: CASSLIQGYPFSSGNTIYF

D: -
J: TRBJ1-4
V: TRBV18
DNA: TGTGCCAGCTCACACGCACAGCCTGGTAGTGAAAAACTGTTTTTT
CDR3: CASSHAQPGSEKLFF

D: -
J: TRBJ2-2
V: TRBV7-9
DNA: TGTGCCAGCAGCCCTCCTGTCACCGGGGAGCTGTTTTTT
CDR3: CASSPPVTGELFF

D: -
J: TRBJ1-4
V: TRBV27
DNA: TGTGCCAGCAGGCGGGGACTCGGTGATAATGAAAAACTGTTTTTT
CDR3: CASRRGLGDNEKLFF

D: -
J: TRBJ2-7
V: TRBV7-2
DNA: TGTGCCAGCAGCTTAGCGTCGGGGGAAACCTACGAGCAGTACTTC
CDR3: CASSLASGETYEQYF

D: TRBD1
J: TRBJ2-5
V: TRBV9
DNA: TGTGCCAGCAGCGTAGCTACCTCGACTGGGACAGGACAAGAGACCCAGTACTTC
CDR3: CASSVATSTGTGQETQYF

D: -
J: TRBJ1-2
V: TRBV27
DNA: TGTGCCAGCAGTTTATACCAGGGGAAAGAAGGTGGCTACACCTTC
CDR3: CASSLYQGKEGGYTF

D: TRBD1
J: TRBJ1-1
V: TRBV6-5
DNA: TGTGCCAGCAGTTACGGGACAGGGGTTGGAGCTTTCTTT
CDR3: CASSYGTGVGAFF

D: TRBD2
J: TRBJ2-1
V: TRBV7-3
DNA: TGTGCCAGCAGCCCCCATAGCGGGGACTACAATGAGCAGTTCTTC
CDR3: CASSPHSGDYNEQFF

D: TRBD1
J: TRBJ1-1
V: TRBV7-9
DNA: TGTGCCAGCAGGCAACTTTATGGGACAGGGAGGACCATGAACACTGAAGCTTTCTTT
CDR3: CASRQLYGTGRTMNTEAFF

D: TRBD1
J: TRBJ1-5
V: TRBV6-1
DNA: TGTGCCAGCAGTGATGACGACAGGGGGGGAATTCAGCCCCAGCATTTT
CDR3: CASSDDDRGGIQPQHF